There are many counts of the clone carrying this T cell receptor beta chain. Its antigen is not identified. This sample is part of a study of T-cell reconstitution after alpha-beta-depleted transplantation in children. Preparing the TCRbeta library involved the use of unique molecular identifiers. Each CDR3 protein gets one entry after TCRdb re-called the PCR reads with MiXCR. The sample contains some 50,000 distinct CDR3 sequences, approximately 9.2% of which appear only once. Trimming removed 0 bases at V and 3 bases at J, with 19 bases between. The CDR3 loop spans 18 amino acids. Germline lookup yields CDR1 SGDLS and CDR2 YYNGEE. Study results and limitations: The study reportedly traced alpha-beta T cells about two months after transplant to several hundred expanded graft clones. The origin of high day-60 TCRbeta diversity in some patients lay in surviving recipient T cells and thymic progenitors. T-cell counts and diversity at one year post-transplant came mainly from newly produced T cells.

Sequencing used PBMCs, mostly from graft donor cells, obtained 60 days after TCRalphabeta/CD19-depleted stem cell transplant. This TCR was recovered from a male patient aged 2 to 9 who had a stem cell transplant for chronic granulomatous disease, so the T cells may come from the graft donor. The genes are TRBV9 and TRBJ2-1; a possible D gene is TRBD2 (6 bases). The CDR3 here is CASSVGGRGDSYYNEQFF. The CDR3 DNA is TGTGCCAGCAGCGTAGGGGGTCGAGGGGACTCCTACTACAATGAGCAGTTCTTC. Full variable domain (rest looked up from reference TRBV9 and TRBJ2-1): DSGVTQTPKHLITATGQRVTLRCSPRSGDLSVYWYQQSLDQGLQFLIQYYNGEERAKGNILERFSAQQFPDLHSELNLSSLELGDSALYFCASSVGGRGDSYYNEQFFGPGTRLTVL.